This T cell receptor beta chain was identified during a study of cytomegalovirus exposure and HLA in healthy donors. Generated by immunoSEQ multiplex PCR, the TCRdb table keeps only in-frame clones and is missing some. Of approximately 70,000 clones in the sample, roughly 93% were seen once. Study results and caveats: Altogether, 164 TCR beta chains were recorded as cytomegalovirus-associated.

With 3 bases clipped from V and 0 bases from J, the junction kept 5 bases outside the gene matches. CDR3 length: 16 amino acids. In germline, CDR1 is KGHSH, CDR2 LQKENI. This clone has a handful of counts. Its cognate antigen is unknown. The sequencing input was PBMCs. The J gene is TRBJ1-1, the V gene TRBV18; 9 bases match TRBD1. The sequence was collected from a woman younger than 35 in good health and CMV-seropositive. CDR3 DNA sequence: TGTGCCAGCTCACCTGGGACAGGGAACATGAACACTGAAGCTTTCTTT. This sequence encodes CASSPGTGNMNTEAFF.